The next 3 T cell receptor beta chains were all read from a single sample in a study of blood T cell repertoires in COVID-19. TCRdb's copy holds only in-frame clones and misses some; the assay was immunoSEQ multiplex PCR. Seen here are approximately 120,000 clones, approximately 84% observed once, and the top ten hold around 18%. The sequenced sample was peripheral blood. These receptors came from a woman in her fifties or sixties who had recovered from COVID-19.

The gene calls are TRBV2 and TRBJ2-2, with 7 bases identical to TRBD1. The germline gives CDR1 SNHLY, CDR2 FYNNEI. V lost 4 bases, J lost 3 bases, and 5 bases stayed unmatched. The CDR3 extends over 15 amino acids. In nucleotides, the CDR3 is TGTGCCAGCAGTGTAAGAGGGGGCGACACCGGGGAGCTGTTTTTT. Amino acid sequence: CASSVRGGDTGELFF.

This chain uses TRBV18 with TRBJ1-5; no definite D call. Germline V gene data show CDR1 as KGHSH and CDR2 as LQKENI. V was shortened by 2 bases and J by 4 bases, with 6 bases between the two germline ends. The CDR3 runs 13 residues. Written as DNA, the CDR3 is TGTGCCAGCTCACCAGCCAGAAATCAGCCCCAGCATTTT. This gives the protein CASSPARNQPQHF.

Here the CDR3 reads CSVEDRLMRGYTF. CDR3 sequence (DNA): TGCAGCGTTGAGGACAGGCTTATGAGGGGCTACACCTTC. V and J are TRBV29-1 and TRBJ1-2; 7 nucleotides line up with TRBD1. CDR3 length equals 13 residues. Germline trimming cut 3 bases from V and 8 bases from J; bases unmatched to any gene: 9. Germline CDR1 and CDR2: SQVTM and ANQGSEA. The variable domain in full, completed from reference TRBV29-1 and TRBJ1-2, reads SAVISQKPSRDICQRGTSLTIQCQVDSQVTMMFWYRQQPGQSLTLIATANQGSEATYESGFVIDKFPISRPNLTFSTLTVSNMSPEDSSIYLCSVEDRLMRGYTFGSGTRLTVV.